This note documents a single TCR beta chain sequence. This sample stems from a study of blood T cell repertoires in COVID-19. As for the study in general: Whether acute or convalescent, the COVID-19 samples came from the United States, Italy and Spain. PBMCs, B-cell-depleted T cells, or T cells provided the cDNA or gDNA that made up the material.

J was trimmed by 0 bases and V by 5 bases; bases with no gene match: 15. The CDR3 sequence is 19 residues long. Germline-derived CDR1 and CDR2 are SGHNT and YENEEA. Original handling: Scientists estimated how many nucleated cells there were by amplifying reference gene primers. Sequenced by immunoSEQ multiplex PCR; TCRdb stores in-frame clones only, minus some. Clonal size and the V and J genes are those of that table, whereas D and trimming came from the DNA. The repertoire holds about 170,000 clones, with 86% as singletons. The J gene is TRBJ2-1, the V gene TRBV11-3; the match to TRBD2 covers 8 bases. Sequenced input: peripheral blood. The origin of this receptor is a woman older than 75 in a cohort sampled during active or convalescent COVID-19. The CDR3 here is CASSLKRGGRSSSYNEQFF. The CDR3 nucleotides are TGTGCCAGCAGCCTTAAACGGGGGGGTCGGTCGAGCTCCTACAATGAGCAGTTCTTC.